A selection of T cell receptor beta chains follows, all from one sample in a study of OX40 agonist ivuxolimab in advanced cancers. Profiled with immunoSEQ multiplex PCR; TCRdb holds only in-frame clones, not every one. This table has tens of thousands of clones, 91% appearing once. The sequences come from CD4+ or CD8+ T cells sorted from blood, collected in a trial of the OX40 agonist ivuxolimab. All receptors derive from an adult with an advanced solid tumor such as melanoma, head and neck, liver or kidney cancer. Both conserved end residues are part of each CDR3. The D gene is left open where the match is weak. Only part of the rows carry a size: once, few, many, or a class if the clone is expanded.

d_call	v_call	clone_size	j_call	cdr3_aa	cdr3_nt
-	TRBV7-9	-	TRBJ1-4	CASSQEEKLFF	TGTGCCAGCAGCCAGGAGGAAAAACTGTTTTTT
TRBD2	TRBV9	-	TRBJ2-3	CASSVGPTSGGRTSTDTQYF	TGTGCCAGCAGCGTAGGACCGACTAGCGGGGGTAGGACTAGCACAGATACGCAGTATTTT
-	TRBV9	-	TRBJ2-2	CASSVNLAGNTGELFF	TGTGCCAGCAGCGTCAACCTAGCAGGGAACACCGGGGAGCTGTTTTTT
TRBD1	TRBV27	-	TRBJ1-2	CASSGRGTGVYYGYTF	TGTGCCAGCAGCGGTCGAGGGACAGGGGTCTACTATGGCTACACCTTC
-	TRBV30	few	TRBJ1-2	CAWNIGQSYGYTF	TGTGCCTGGAATATAGGACAGAGCTATGGCTACACCTTC
-	TRBV5-1	-	TRBJ2-5	CASSLVLSLTKNTQYF	TGCGCCAGCAGCTTGGTACTTAGCCTTACCAAGAATACCCAGTACTTC
-	TRBV6-1	-	TRBJ2-2	CASSEAAFSNTGELFF	TGTGCCAGCAGTGAAGCTGCGTTTTCGAACACCGGGGAGCTGTTTTTT
-	TRBV5-1	-	TRBJ2-7	CASSPGSDEQYF	TGCGCCAGCAGCCCTGGCTCGGACGAGCAGTACTTC
-	TRBV28	-	TRBJ1-3	CASSLSSGSRGNTIYF	TGTGCCAGCAGTTTATCTTCCGGGAGTCGAGGAAACACCATATATTTT
-	TRBV6-1	-	TRBJ1-2	CASSVGRGAADGYTF	TGTGCCAGCAGTGTGGGGAGGGGGGCGGCTGATGGCTACACCTTC
TRBD1	TRBV30	-	TRBJ2-4	CAWSVPGQGGIQYF	TGTGCCTGGAGTGTACCGGGACAGGGGGGCATTCAGTACTTC
-	TRBV5-5	-	TRBJ2-3	CASSLGVSTDTQYF	TGTGCCAGCAGCCTCGGGGTTAGCACAGATACGCAGTATTTT
-	TRBV18	-	TRBJ2-7	CASSPAPNYEQYF	TGTGCCAGCTCACCGGCCCCGAATTACGAGCAGTACTTC
TRBD2	TRBV7-2	-	TRBJ2-3	CASSGGLAGGTDTQYF	TGTGCCAGCAGCGGAGGACTAGCGGGAGGCACAGATACGCAGTATTTT
-	TRBV7-8	-	TRBJ2-7	CASSLAQTAYEQYF	TGTGCCAGCAGCTTAGCGCAAACAGCCTACGAGCAGTACTTC
-	TRBV13	-	TRBJ1-3	CASSSSGAPSTIYF	TGTGCCAGCAGCTCGTCAGGGGCCCCAAGCACCATATATTTT
TRBD2	TRBV14	-	TRBJ2-5	CASSLRAGGETQYF	TGTGCCAGCAGCCTTCGAGCGGGAGGAGAGACCCAGTACTTC
TRBD2	TRBV30	-	TRBJ2-6	CACSRTSGSDVLTF	TGTGCCTGTAGCAGGACTAGCGGGAGCGACGTCCTGACTTTC
TRBD1	TRBV5-1	-	TRBJ1-4	CASSSSGTGDEKLFF	TGCGCCAGCAGCTCCTCCGGGACAGGAGACGAAAAACTGTTTTTT
-	TRBV6-1	-	TRBJ1-1	CASSEYENMNTEAFF	TGTGCCAGCAGTGAATACGAGAACATGAACACTGAAGCTTTCTTT
TRBD1	TRBV6-5	-	TRBJ1-2	CASSRTGTDLYGYTF	TGTGCCAGCAGCCGAACCGGGACAGATCTCTACGGCTACACCTTC
-	TRBV5-1	once	TRBJ1-1	CASSPIWGRTAEAFF	TGCGCCAGCAGCCCGATCTGGGGGAGAACCGCTGAAGCTTTCTTT
TRBD1	TRBV6-5	-	TRBJ2-7	CASSKQGYSYEQYF	TGTGCCAGCAGCAAACAGGGGTACTCCTACGAGCAGTACTTC
-	TRBV11-2	-	TRBJ2-4	CASSLDRVAKNIQYF	TGTGCCAGCAGCCTAGACCGAGTAGCCAAAAACATTCAGTACTTC
TRBD2	TRBV19	-	TRBJ2-1	CASSIRELAGSYNEQFF	TGTGCCAGTAGTATCCGCGAACTAGCGGGCTCCTACAATGAGCAGTTCTTC
-	TRBV7-2	-	TRBJ2-7	CASSFTEGYEQYF	TGTGCCAGCAGCTTTACAGAGGGCTACGAGCAGTACTTC
-	TRBV11-3	-	TRBJ1-5	CASSLGVTQPQHF	TGTGCCAGCAGCTTAGGGGTGACCCAGCCCCAGCATTTT
TRBD1	TRBV19	-	TRBJ1-2	CASRPQGYGYTF	TGTGCCAGTAGGCCACAGGGGTATGGCTACACCTTC
-	TRBV27	-	TRBJ1-5	CASSSAGGSNQPQHF	TGTGCCAGCAGTTCAGCGGGGGGGAGCAATCAGCCCCAGCATTTT
-	TRBV2	-	TRBJ1-2	CASSKSGTNYGYTF	TGTGCCAGCAGTAAAAGCGGGACTAACTATGGCTACACCTTC
-	TRBV7-2	few	TRBJ2-3	CASSLDGTDTQYF	TGTGCCAGCAGCTTAGACGGCACAGATACGCAGTATTTT
-	TRBV30	-	TRBJ1-5	CAWSDSGNQPQHF	TGTGCCTGGAGTGACAGCGGTAATCAGCCCCAGCATTTT
-	TRBV7-2	-	TRBJ2-3	CASSLGVGQPTDTQYF	TGTGCCAGCAGCCTAGGGGTAGGGCAGCCCACAGATACGCAGTATTTT
TRBD2	TRBV6-4	-	TRBJ2-1	CASSDELAGVEEQFF	TGTGCCAGCAGTGACGAACTAGCGGGAGTCGAAGAGCAGTTCTTC
-	TRBV6-1	-	TRBJ1-5	CASSEAQGNQPQHF	TGTGCCAGCAGTGAAGCGCAGGGAAATCAGCCCCAGCATTTT
-	TRBV5-4	-	TRBJ2-5	CASSPGGEFGETQYF	TGTGCCAGCAGCCCGGGTGGCGAGTTCGGGGAGACCCAGTACTTC
TRBD2	TRBV15	once	TRBJ2-1	CATSRGTRAYNEQFF	TGTGCCACCAGCCGGGGGACTAGGGCCTACAATGAGCAGTTCTTC
TRBD1	TRBV6-6	few	TRBJ1-2	CASRPGQENGYTF	TGTGCCAGCAGACCGGGACAGGAAAATGGCTACACCTTC
-	TRBV6-6	-	TRBJ1-1	CASSKVQVMNTEAFF	TGTGCCAGCAGCAAAGTACAGGTCATGAACACTGAAGCTTTCTTT
TRBD2	TRBV5-1	-	TRBJ2-3	CASSKPGLAGAHTQYF	TGCGCCAGCAGCAAACCGGGACTAGCGGGAGCACATACGCAGTATTTT
-	TRBV5-4	-	TRBJ1-3	CASSLGGAGGLGNTIYF	TGTGCCAGCAGCTTGGGAGGGGCGGGCGGCCTCGGAAACACCATATATTTT
-	TRBV16	few	TRBJ1-2	CASSQRESNYGYTF	TGTGCCAGCAGCCAAAGGGAATCTAACTATGGCTACACCTTC
-	TRBV5-1	once	TRBJ2-3	CASSSTGGGTDTQYF	TGCGCCAGCAGCTCTACTGGAGGGGGCACAGATACGCAGTATTTT
-	TRBV28	-	TRBJ1-4	CASSFSVNEKLFF	TGTGCCAGCAGTTTCTCGGTTAATGAAAAACTGTTTTTT
TRBD2	TRBV2	-	TRBJ2-3	CASKISSGNRADTQYF	TGTGCCAGCAAGATTTCTAGCGGGAACCGCGCAGATACGCAGTATTTT
-	TRBV9	-	TRBJ2-7	CASSVGASFRSYEQYF	TGTGCCAGCAGCGTAGGAGCTAGTTTCAGGTCGTACGAGCAGTACTTC
-	TRBV10-2	once	TRBJ2-3	CASSSLGVNTQYF	TGCGCCAGCAGCAGTTTGGGAGTGAATACGCAGTATTTT
-	TRBV11-2	-	TRBJ2-5	CASSSVRGQETQYF	TGTGCCAGCAGCTCAGTTCGCGGCCAAGAGACCCAGTACTTC
-	TRBV28	-	TRBJ2-1	CASRFRGEQFF	TGTGCCAGCAGGTTTCGCGGTGAGCAGTTCTTC
-	TRBV19	-	TRBJ2-5	CASALGLGEETQYF	TGTGCCAGTGCCTTAGGGTTAGGGGAAGAGACCCAGTACTTC
-	TRBV9	-	TRBJ2-7	CASSVGSSYEQYF	TGTGCCAGCAGCGTCGGTTCCTCCTACGAGCAGTACTTC